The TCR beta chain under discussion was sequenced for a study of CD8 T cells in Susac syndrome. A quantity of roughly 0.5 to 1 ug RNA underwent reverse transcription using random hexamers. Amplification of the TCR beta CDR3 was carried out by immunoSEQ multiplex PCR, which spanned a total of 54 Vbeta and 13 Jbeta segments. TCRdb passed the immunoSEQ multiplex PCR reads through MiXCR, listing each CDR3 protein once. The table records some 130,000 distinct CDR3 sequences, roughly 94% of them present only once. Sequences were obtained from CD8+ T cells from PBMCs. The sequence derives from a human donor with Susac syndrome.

CDR3 sequence reads: CASSPPTGNTEAFF. The CDR3 bases are TGTGCCAGCAGCCCCCCTACAGGGAACACTGAAGCTTTCTTT. The chain employs TRBV28 and TRBJ1-1, with D perhaps TRBD1 (5 bases). V lost 6 bases and J 1 base, leaving 12 bases between the germline ends. In germline, CDR1 is MDHEN, CDR2 SYDVKM. This CDR3 has 14 amino acids. Full variable domain (rest looked up from reference TRBV28 and TRBJ1-1): DVKVTQSSRYLVKRTGEKVFLECVQDMDHENMFWYRQDPGLGLRLIYFSYDVKMKEKGDIPEGYSVSREKKERFSLILESASTNQTSMYLCASSPPTGNTEAFFGQGTRLTVV.